The next 20 T cell receptor beta chains were all read from a single sample in a study of response to subunit inactivated influenza vaccine. TCRdb recomputed calls from the RT-PCR reads with MiXCR, one row per CDR3 protein. The repertoire holds roughly 500,000 distinct CDR3 sequences, with approximately 24% as singletons. Another study also made use of these data, one on T cells expressing NK-cell markers. Per that paper: The TCR beta cDNA came from 5'RACE template switching with UMIs.

The sample consisted of CD4+ T cells sorted from PBMCs, taken 11 to 12 days after vaccination. These receptor sequences come from a man aged 50-60 years who received an inactivated influenza vaccine.

This clonotype appeared many times. V is TRBV12-3 or TRBV12-4 and J is TRBJ1-5, with 8 bases lining up with TRBD1. Germline trimming cut 5 bases from V and 6 bases from J; bases unmatched to any gene: 3. CDR3 length equals 13 residues. CDR3 residues: CASSQGAGQPQHF. CDR3 sequence (DNA): TGTGCCAGCAGTCAGGGGGCGGGTCAGCCCCAGCATTTT.

This clonotype was observed a few times. J is TRBJ2-5 and V is TRBV5-6; D gene ambiguous. The germline CDR1 and CDR2 sequences are SGHDT and YYEEEE. The CDR3 length is 14 residues. The V end lost 4 bases, the J end lost 5 bases, and 15 bases lay between the germline ends. CDR3 residues: CASSPVPGSETQYF. In nucleotides, the CDR3 is TGTGCCAGCAGCCCAGTCCCAGGATCCGAGACCCAGTACTTC.

J is TRBJ2-7 and V is TRBV3-1; TRBD2 matches 11 bases. The CDR3 is 17 residues long. V shed 4 bases, J shed 0 bases, and the junction held 8 bases outside the gene matches. Germline loops: CDR1 LGHDT, CDR2 YNNKEL (reference sequence). CDR3 region: CASSRGLAEVFSYEQYF. CDR3 sequence (DNA): TGTGCCAGCAGCCGGGGACTAGCGGAGGTCTTCTCCTACGAGCAGTACTTC.

J is TRBJ1-3 and V is TRBV5-1; no clear D gene. This CDR3 spans 16 amino acids. V was trimmed by 0 bases and J by 3 bases, leaving 13 bases between them. CDR1 is SGHRS, CDR2 YFSETQ, per germline. The DNA for the CDR3 is TGCGCCAGCAGCTTGGGTGCCGGGTTTGGTGGAAACACCATATATTTT. Protein: CASSLGAGFGGNTIYF.

This clonotype was detected a few times. In DNA, the CDR3 is TGTGCCAGCAGCTTAGGGTTCCGCCAGGGACGGGGAAGAACTGAAGCTTTCTTT. This sequence encodes CASSLGFRQGRGRTEAFF. This chain links TRBV11-2 with TRBJ1-1; perhaps TRBD1 as D (5 bases). V dropped 1 base and J dropped 5 bases, with 23 bases sitting between them. Looked up from germline, CDR1 is SGHAT and CDR2 is FQNNGV. The CDR3 consists of 18 residues.

This chain links TRBV5-6 with TRBJ2-5; 10 bases map to TRBD2. The CDR3 sequence is 14 residues long. From germline, CDR1 is SGHDT and CDR2 YYEEEE. V was pared by 4 bases and J by 3 bases, with 3 bases of the junction left unmatched. The CDR3 DNA sequence: TGTGCCAGCAGCCAGGGGACTAGCGAAGAGACCCAGTACTTC. It yields the protein CASSQGTSEETQYF.

This clonotype was counted a few times. The genes are TRBV20-1 and TRBJ2-5; possibly TRBD1 for D (5 bases). The germline V gene has CDR1 DFQATT and CDR2 SNEGSKA (reference sequence). The CDR3 runs 14 residues. V lost 0 bases, J lost 7 bases, and 15 bases lay in between. As DNA, the CDR3 is TGCAGTGCTAGAGAAGGTCCATTCCAGGGGACCCAGTACTTC. Amino acids: CSAREGPFQGTQYF.

V and J are TRBV2 and TRBJ2-3, with 8 bases identical to TRBD1. Looked up from germline, CDR1 is SNHLY and CDR2 is FYNNEI. The ends lost 6 bases at V and 1 base at J; junction bases unmatched: 9. CDR3 length: 16 residues. DNA for the CDR3: TGTGCCAGCAGCGCGGACAGGGACATCGGCACAGATACGCAGTATTTT. Residues: CASSADRDIGTDTQYF. Based on the CDR3 plus reference TRBV2 and TRBJ2-3, the full variable domain is EPEVTQTPSHQVTQMGQEVILRCVPISNHLYFYWYRQILGQKVEFLVSFYNNEISEKSEIFDDQFSVERPDGSNFTLKIRSTKLEDSAMYFCASSADRDIGTDTQYFGPGTRLTVL.

Many counts were recorded for this clonotype. The genes are TRBV12-3 or TRBV12-4 and TRBJ1-4; TRBD1 aligns across 8 bases. The CDR3 contains 16 residues. Trimming removed 6 bases from V and 10 bases from J; junction bases left unmatched: 16. The CDR3 protein is CASSLPQGAGIGKLFF. The DNA of the CDR3 is TGTGCCAGCAGCCTACCGCAGGGGGCAGGAATCGGAAAACTGTTTTTT.

This clonotype has a handful of counts. This chain links TRBV4-2 with TRBJ2-1; no reliable D call. V was pared by 0 bases and J by 8 bases, with 5 bases between. The CDR3 runs 12 residues. Germline V lookup: CDR1 LGHNA, CDR2 YNFKEQ. CDR3 region: CASSQDFDEQFF. Here the CDR3 DNA reads TGTGCCAGCAGCCAAGATTTTGATGAGCAGTTCTTC.

J is TRBJ1-1 and V is TRBV7-9; weak D call: TRBD1 (5 bases). From germline, CDR1 is SEHNR and CDR2 FQNEAQ (reference sequence). CDR3 length: 16 residues. Trimming left V 5 bases short and J 0 bases short, with 16 bases between. CDR3 sequence: CASSQSPAGMNTEAFF. CDR3 nucleotides: TGTGCCAGCAGCCAATCCCCGGCAGGGATGAACACTGAAGCTTTCTTT.

The chain carries TRBV5-1 and TRBJ1-2; TRBD1 matches 12 bases. Germline V gives CDR1 SGHRS, CDR2 YFSETQ. V dropped 4 bases and J dropped 4; count of bases not matched to a gene: 11. The CDR3 totals 17 residues. The CDR3 sequence: CASSISGTGGGGYGYTF. CDR3 nucleotides: TGCGCCAGCAGCATCTCCGGGACAGGGGGCGGGGGCTATGGCTACACCTTC.

This clonotype was detected only once. J is TRBJ2-2 and V is TRBV19; no definite D call. There are 18 residues in the CDR3. Trimming removed 7 bases at V and 2 bases at J, with 23 bases between. Germline-derived CDR1 and CDR2 are LNHDA and SQIVND (reference sequence). The CDR3 nucleotides read TGTGCCAGTACCCGATACCCGAGCCGATTGGGAAACACCGGGGAGCTGTTTTTT. Translating it yields CASTRYPSRLGNTGELFF. Looking up the rest from reference TRBV19 and TRBJ2-2 gives the full variable domain: DGGITQSPKYLFRKEGQNVTLSCEQNLNHDAMYWYRQDPGQGLRLIYYSQIVNDFQKGDIAEGYSVSREKKESFPLTVTSAQKNPTAFYLCASTRYPSRLGNTGELFFGEGSRLTVL.

This clonotype was observed a few times. J is TRBJ2-1 and V is TRBV20-1, with a possible D match to TRBD2 (6 bases). Germline V gene data show CDR1 as DFQATT and CDR2 as SNEGSKA (reference sequence). Trimming stripped 0 bases from V and 5 bases from J, with 17 bases between. The CDR3 has 16 amino acids. The CDR3 DNA reads as TGCAGTGCTAGAGATACTCGGGGAGGCCCGAACAATGAGCAGTTCTTC. Amino acids: CSARDTRGGPNNEQFF.

The genes are TRBV9 and TRBJ2-1; 8 bases map to TRBD2. Germline CDR1 reads SGDLS; CDR2 reads YYNGEE. V dropped 1 base and J dropped 1; count of bases not matched to a gene: 19. The CDR3 is made up of 21 amino acids. CDR3 sequence reads: CASSVPNPGLVGRGSYNEQFF. The CDR3 DNA reads TGTGCCAGCAGCGTACCAAATCCGGGACTAGTGGGTCGCGGATCCTACAATGAGCAGTTCTTC.

The chain employs TRBV20-1 and TRBJ2-7; 7 positions match TRBD1. The trim removed 5 bases at V and 5 bases at J, leaving 9 bases unmatched. The V gene's germline CDR1 is DFQATT and CDR2 SNEGSKA (reference sequence). This CDR3 comprises 13 residues. The CDR3 sequence: CSAQDRESHEQYF. In DNA, the CDR3 is TGCAGTGCTCAAGACAGGGAAAGCCACGAGCAGTACTTC.

This clonotype was found once. Because the CDR3 is missing its conserved closing phenylalanine or tryptophan, this is likely a read error. No DNA is shown, since the ends of the CDR3 on it are uncertain; the CDR3 is the one TCRdb lists. J is TRBJ2-2 and V is TRBV13; the table's D call TRBD1 went unverified against the DNA. Germline CDR1 PRHDT, CDR2 FYEKMQ (reference sequence). Ends included, the CDR3 has 14 residues. CDR3 protein: CAMGPGLLTWELLC.

Details on this clonotype: A read error may account for a junction end that differs from germline. The rearrangement links TRBV6-2 or TRBV6-3 to TRBJ2-1; no clear D gene. Per the germline V gene, CDR1 is MNHEY and CDR2 is SVGEGT. The CDR3 sequence is 14 residues long. CDR3 coding DNA: TGTGCCAGCAGTTACTCTAGGATTTACAATGCGCAGTTCTTC. It codes for CASSYSRIYNAQFF.

This clonotype was found many times. This rearrangement joins TRBV11-2 to TRBJ2-7, with D possibly called TRBD1 or TRBD2 (5 bases each). The germline V and J ends were trimmed by 5 bases and 3 bases, with 11 bases remaining between them. The CDR3 has 13 residues. Germline V lookup: CDR1 SGHAT, CDR2 FQNNGV. The CDR3 sequence: CASSTGTLYEQYF. In nucleotides, the CDR3 is TGTGCCAGCAGCACCGGGACGCTCTACGAGCAGTACTTC.

This clonotype was detected a few times. CDR3 in DNA: TGTGCCAGCAGTAAGTTGGGCTATGGCTACACCTTC. Its protein product is CASSKLGYGYTF. The rearrangement links TRBV12-3 or TRBV12-4 to TRBJ1-2; D unresolved. V was pared by 5 bases and J by 4 bases, with 8 bases between. The CDR3 has 12 residues.